The 16 T cell receptor beta chains below all came from one sample that was sequenced in a study of cytomegalovirus exposure and HLA in healthy donors. Some clones are missing from TCRdb's copy, which holds only in-frame ones; the method was immunoSEQ multiplex PCR. The repertoire consists of 200,000 to 250,000 clones, with just over 90% occurring once and the leading ten covering about 1%. Specimen: PBMCs. The receptors stem from a woman younger than 30 in good health and CMV-seronegative.

The chain employs TRBV5-4 and TRBJ2-5; perhaps TRBD2 as D (6 bases). Between the trimmed V and J ends, which lost 0 bases and 0 bases, there was a span of 6 bases. Germline V gene lookup returns CDR1 SGHNT and CDR2 YYREEE (reference sequence). The CDR3 totals 14 residues. The DNA of the CDR3 is TGTGCCAGCAGCTTGGGGAGGGACCAAGAGACCCAGTACTTC. Protein sequence: CASSLGRDQETQYF. Combining the CDR3 with reference TRBV5-4 and TRBJ2-5 gives the whole variable domain ETGVTQSPTHLIKTRGQQVTLRCSSQSGHNTVSWYQQALGQGPQFIFQYYREEENGRGNFPPRFSGLQFPNYSSELNVNALELDDSALYLCASSLGRDQETQYFGPGTRLLVL.

V gene TRBV7-2 combines with J gene TRBJ1-4; TRBD1 agrees at 8 bases. V dropped 4 bases and J dropped 7; count of bases not matched to a gene: 5. The CDR3 is 14 residues long. Germline assignment: CDR1 SGHTA and CDR2 FQGNSA. The CDR3 protein is CASSSQGGVEKLFF. CDR3 nucleotides: TGTGCCAGCAGCTCACAGGGGGGGGTTGAAAAACTGTTTTTT.

V and J are TRBV12-2 and TRBJ1-2; the table's TRBD1 call for D was not verified on the DNA. TRBV12-2 is a known pseudogene. This CDR3 has 18 residues. The CDR3 loop reads CASRSPGQGDQRPYGYTF. CDR3 bases: TGTGCAAGTCGCTCACCGGGACAGGGAGACCAAAGGCCCTATGGCTACACCTTC.

The chain couples TRBV4-1 to TRBJ1-4; D might be TRBD1 (6 bases). The CDR3 contains 16 residues. V shed 3 bases and J shed 8 bases, with 19 bases lying between them. Germline V CDR1 and CDR2: MGHRA, YSYEKL. CDR3 region: CASSQGEAQGEEKLFF. CDR3 bases: TGCGCCAGCAGCCAGGGAGAGGCACAGGGAGAAGAAAAACTGTTTTTT.

V gene TRBV19 combines with J gene TRBJ1-4; 9 nucleotides line up with TRBD1. The V gene's germline CDR1 is LNHDA and CDR2 SQIVND (reference sequence). V lost 5 bases and J lost 5; bases outside the gene matches: 3. CDR3 length equals 14 residues. The DNA of the CDR3 is TGTGCCAGTAGTGCGGGGACAGGGAATGAAAAACTGTTTTTT. This translates into CASSAGTGNEKLFF.

This clone was found once. The chain has TRBV2 and TRBJ2-1, with 7 nucleotides matching TRBD2. The CDR3 sequence is 15 residues long. Trimming removed 2 bases from V and 3 bases from J; junction bases left unmatched: 4. CDR1 is SNHLY, CDR2 FYNNEI, per germline. CDR3 DNA sequence: TGTGCCAGCAGTGAATTCCAGCGGGACTACAATGAGCAGTTCTTC. Its translation: CASSEFQRDYNEQFF.

V gene TRBV5-4 combines with J gene TRBJ2-1; D unclear. The CDR3 runs 15 residues. Trimming cost V 0 bases and J 0 bases, with 7 bases left between them. CDR1 is SGHNT and CDR2 is YYREEE in the germline V gene (reference sequence). Here the CDR3 reads CASSLDPSSYNEQFF. The DNA for the CDR3 is TGTGCCAGCAGCTTGGACCCTAGCTCCTACAATGAGCAGTTCTTC.

The chain couples TRBV27 to TRBJ2-3, with 13 positions matching TRBD2. CDR1 is MNHEY, CDR2 SMNVEV, per germline (reference sequence). Trimming cost V 6 bases and J 3 bases; bases outside gene matches: 0. The CDR3 is 14 amino acids. The CDR3 region is CASRGLAGTDTQYF. The CDR3 DNA reads TGTGCCAGCAGGGGACTAGCGGGAACAGATACGCAGTATTTT.

J is TRBJ1-3 and V is TRBV9, with D perhaps matching TRBD1 (5 bases). The V end was cut by 0 bases, the J end by 0 bases, with 13 bases between. This CDR3 is built from 17 residues. Germline V gives CDR1 SGDLS, CDR2 YYNGEE. CDR3 in amino acids: CASSVDDSRISGNTIYF. DNA for the CDR3: TGTGCCAGCAGCGTAGACGACAGTCGTATCTCTGGAAACACCATATATTTT.

The chain combines TRBV14 with TRBJ2-1, with D perhaps TRBD2 (6 bases). The CDR3 spans 17 residues. With 1 base removed from V and 1 base from J, the gap between germline ends came to 14 bases. CDR1 and CDR2 (germline): SGHDN, FVKESK. As DNA, the CDR3 is TGTGCCAGCAGCCAAGCGACCGGGAGCGTTTCCTACAATGAGCAGTTCTTC. This encodes CASSQATGSVSYNEQFF. The variable domain in full, completed from reference TRBV14 and TRBJ2-1, reads EAGVTQFPSHSVIEKGQTVTLRCDPISGHDNLYWYRRVMGKEIKFLLHFVKESKQDESGMPNNRFLAERTGGTYSTLKVQPAELEDSGVYFCASSQATGSVSYNEQFFGPGTRLTVL.

V usage is TRBV5-1 and J usage is TRBJ2-1; D perhaps matches TRBD2 (6 bases). The germline V and J ends were trimmed by 1 base and 7 bases, with 18 bases remaining between them. CDR3 size: 16 residues. CDR1 and CDR2 (germline): SGHRS, YFSETQ. CDR3 sequence reads: CASSLWRETSLNEQFF. For the CDR3, the DNA is TGCGCCAGCAGCTTGTGGCGGGAAACATCTCTTAATGAGCAGTTCTTC.

The chain has TRBV18 and TRBJ1-1, with a tentative D call TRBD1 (5 bases). The V gene lost 3 bases and the J gene lost 3 bases, with 20 bases spanning the gap. Germline V CDR1 and CDR2: KGHSH, LQKENI. The CDR3 totals 17 residues. The CDR3 is CASSPGRRGVYDTEAFF. The CDR3 DNA reads as TGTGCCAGCTCACCCGGGAGAAGAGGGGTCTACGACACTGAAGCTTTCTTT.

The CDR3, as DNA: TGTGCCAGCAGCTGGACTAGGGCAGATACGCAGTATTTT. Its protein is CASSWTRADTQYF. The chain combines TRBV5-4 with TRBJ2-3; the match to TRBD2 covers 7 bases. Germline trimming cut 3 bases from V and 4 bases from J; bases unmatched to any gene: 2. Per the germline V gene, CDR1 is SGHNT and CDR2 is YYREEE (reference sequence). CDR3 length: 13 residues.

The chain links TRBV11-3 to TRBJ2-1, with 8 bases aligning to TRBD2. The J segment lost 12 bases and the V segment lost 4 bases, leaving 20 bases of the junction unmatched. Germline CDR1 and CDR2: SGHNT and YENEEA. CDR3 length: 17 residues. CDR3: CASSYRGSGRSCAGQFF. The CDR3 DNA reads as TGTGCCAGCAGCTATCGTGGGAGCGGGAGATCGTGCGCGGGGCAGTTCTTC. Using reference TRBV11-3 and TRBJ2-1 for the parts outside the CDR3, the full variable domain is EAGVVQSPRYKIIEKKQPVAFWCNPISGHNTLYWYLQNLGQGPELLIRYENEEAVDDSQLPKDRFSAERLKGVDSTLKIQPAELGDSAVYLCASSYRGSGRSCAGQFFGPGTRLTVL.

The rearrangement joins TRBV6-5 to TRBJ1-2; the match to TRBD1 covers 7 bases. The length of the CDR3 is 14 residues. Germline trimming cut 0 bases from V and 8 bases from J; bases unmatched to any gene: 6. Germline lookup yields CDR1 MNHEY and CDR2 SVGAGI. CDR3 in DNA: TGTGCCAGCAGTTACTCGCAGACAGGGCCGGGCTACACCTTC. This gives the protein CASSYSQTGPGYTF.

The chain employs TRBV12-5 and TRBJ1-5; D not certain. V shed 0 bases and J shed 4 bases, with 10 bases lying between them. This CDR3 is built from 15 residues. The germline CDR1 and CDR2 sequences are LGHNT and FRNRAP. This chain's CDR3 is CASGLVPEGNQPQHF. CDR3 DNA sequence: TGTGCTAGTGGTTTGGTCCCAGAGGGTAATCAGCCCCAGCATTTT. The complete variable domain, with remaining parts taken from reference TRBV12-5 and TRBJ1-5, reads DARVTQTPRHKVTEMGQEVTMRCQPILGHNTVFWYRQTMMQGLELLAYFRNRAPLDDSGMPKDRFSAEMPDATLATLKIQPSEPRDSAVYFCASGLVPEGNQPQHFGDGTRLSIL.